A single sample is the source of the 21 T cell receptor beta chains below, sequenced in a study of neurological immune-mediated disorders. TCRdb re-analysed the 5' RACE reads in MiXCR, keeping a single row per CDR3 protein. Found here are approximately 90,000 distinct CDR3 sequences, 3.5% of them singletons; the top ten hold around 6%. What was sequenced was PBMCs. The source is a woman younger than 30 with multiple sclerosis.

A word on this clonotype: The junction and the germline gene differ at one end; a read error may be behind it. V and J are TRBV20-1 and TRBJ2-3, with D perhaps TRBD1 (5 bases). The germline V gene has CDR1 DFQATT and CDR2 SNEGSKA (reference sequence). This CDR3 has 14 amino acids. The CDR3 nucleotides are TGCAGTGCTAGAAGGGGCCCCTCCACAGATACGAAGTATTTT. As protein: CSARRGPSTDTKYF.

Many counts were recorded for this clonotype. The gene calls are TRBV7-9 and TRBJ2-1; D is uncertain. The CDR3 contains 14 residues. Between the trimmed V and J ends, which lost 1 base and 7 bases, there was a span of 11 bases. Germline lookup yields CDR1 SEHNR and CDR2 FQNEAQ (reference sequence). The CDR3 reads CASSLDASGNEQFF. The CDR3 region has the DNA TGTGCCAGCAGCTTAGACGCTAGTGGTAATGAGCAGTTCTTC.

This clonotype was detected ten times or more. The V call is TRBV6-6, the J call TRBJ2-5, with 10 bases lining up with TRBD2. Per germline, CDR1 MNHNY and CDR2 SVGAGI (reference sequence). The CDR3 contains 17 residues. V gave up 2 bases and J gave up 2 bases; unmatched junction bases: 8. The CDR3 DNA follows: TGTGCCAGCAGTTACAGGGTTCAGCGGGGGGGACAAGAGACCCAGTACTTC. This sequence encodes CASSYRVQRGGQETQYF.

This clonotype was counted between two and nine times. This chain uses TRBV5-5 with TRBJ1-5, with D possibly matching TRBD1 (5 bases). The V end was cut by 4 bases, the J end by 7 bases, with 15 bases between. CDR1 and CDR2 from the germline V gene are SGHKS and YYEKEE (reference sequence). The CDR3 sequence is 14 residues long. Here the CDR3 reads CASSPGRRDQPQHF. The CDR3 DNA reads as TGTGCCAGCAGCCCCGGACGGCGGGACCAGCCCCAGCATTTT.

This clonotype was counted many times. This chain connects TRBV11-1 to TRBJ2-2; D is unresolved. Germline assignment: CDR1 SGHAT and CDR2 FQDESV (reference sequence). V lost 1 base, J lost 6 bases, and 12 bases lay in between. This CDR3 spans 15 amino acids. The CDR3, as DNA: TGTGCCAGCAGCTTAGTGGGTCATATTGCCGGGGAGCTGTTTTTT. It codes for CASSLVGHIAGELFF.

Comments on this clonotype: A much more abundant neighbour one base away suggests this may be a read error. The CDR3 reads CSAPDLVGGNEQFF. For the CDR3, the DNA is TGCAGTGCTCCCGACCTAGTGGGGGGCAACGAGCAGTTCTTC. The chain links TRBV20-1 to TRBJ2-1; D possibly matches TRBD1 or TRBD2 (6 bases each). Deletions cut 5 bases from V and 10 bases from J, with 21 bases between. The CDR3 totals 14 residues. Germline V gene sequence: CDR1 DFQATT, CDR2 SNEGSKA (reference sequence).

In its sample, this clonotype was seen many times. CDR3 amino acids: CAISDGIEETQYF. CDR3 sequence (DNA): TGTGCCATCAGTGACGGGATTGAAGAGACCCAGTACTTC. This sequence joins TRBV10-3 and TRBJ2-5, with D tentatively TRBD2 (5 bases). The CDR3 has 13 residues. The V and J ends lost 3 bases and 3 bases respectively, with 8 bases between them. Per the germline V gene, CDR1 is ENHRY and CDR2 is SYGVKD.

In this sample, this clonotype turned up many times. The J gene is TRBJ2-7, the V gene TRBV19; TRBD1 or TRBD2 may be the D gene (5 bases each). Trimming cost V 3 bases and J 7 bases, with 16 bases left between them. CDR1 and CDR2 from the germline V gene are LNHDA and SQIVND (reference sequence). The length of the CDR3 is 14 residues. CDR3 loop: CASSMSGTPGEQYF. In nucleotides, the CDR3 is TGTGCCAGTAGTATGTCAGGGACCCCGGGGGAGCAGTACTTC.

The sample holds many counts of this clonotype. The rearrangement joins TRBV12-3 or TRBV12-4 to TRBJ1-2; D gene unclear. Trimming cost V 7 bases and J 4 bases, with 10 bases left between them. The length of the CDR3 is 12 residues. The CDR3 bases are TGTGCCAGCACCAAGCCGCTCTATGGCTACACCTTC. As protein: CASTKPLYGYTF.

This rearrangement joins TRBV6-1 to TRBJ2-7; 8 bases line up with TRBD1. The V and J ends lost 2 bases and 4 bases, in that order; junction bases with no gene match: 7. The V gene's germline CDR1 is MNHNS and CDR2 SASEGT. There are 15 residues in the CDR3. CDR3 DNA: TGTGCCAGCAGTGAACAGGGGGCCTTAGGGTACGAGCAGTACTTC. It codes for CASSEQGALGYEQYF.

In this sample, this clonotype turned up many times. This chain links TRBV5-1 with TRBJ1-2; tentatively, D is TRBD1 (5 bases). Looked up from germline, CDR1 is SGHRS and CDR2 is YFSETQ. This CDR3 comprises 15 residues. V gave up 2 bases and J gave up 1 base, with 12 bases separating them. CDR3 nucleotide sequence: TGCGCCAGCAGCTTTACCGGGGACTATAACTATGGCTACACCTTC. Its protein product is CASSFTGDYNYGYTF.

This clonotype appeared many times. This chain's CDR3 is CSARDKRDSSYEQYF. The CDR3 DNA sequence: TGCAGTGCTAGAGATAAAAGGGATAGCTCCTACGAGCAGTACTTC. The chain uses TRBV20-1 and TRBJ2-7, with unresolved D. The V gene lost 0 bases and the J gene lost 0 bases, with 12 bases spanning the gap. Germline lookup yields CDR1 DFQATT and CDR2 SNEGSKA (reference sequence). This CDR3 region has 15 residues.

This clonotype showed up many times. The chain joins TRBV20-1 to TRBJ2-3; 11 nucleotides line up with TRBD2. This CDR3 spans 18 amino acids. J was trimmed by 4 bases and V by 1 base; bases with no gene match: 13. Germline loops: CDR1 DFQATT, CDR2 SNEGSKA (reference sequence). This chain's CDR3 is CSARGLAGRKGAADTQYF. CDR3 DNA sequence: TGCAGTGCTAGAGGACTAGCGGGGCGCAAGGGAGCGGCAGATACGCAGTATTTT.

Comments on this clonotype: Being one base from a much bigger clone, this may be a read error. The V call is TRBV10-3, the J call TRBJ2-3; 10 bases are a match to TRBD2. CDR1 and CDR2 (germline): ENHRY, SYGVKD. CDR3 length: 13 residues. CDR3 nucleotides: TGTGCCATCAGTCGGCTAGCGGGAGATAAGCAGTATTTT. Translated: CAISRLAGDKQYF.

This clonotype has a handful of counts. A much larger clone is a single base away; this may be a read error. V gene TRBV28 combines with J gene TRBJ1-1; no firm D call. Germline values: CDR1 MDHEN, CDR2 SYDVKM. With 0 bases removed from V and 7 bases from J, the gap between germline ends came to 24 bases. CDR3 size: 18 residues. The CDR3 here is CASSLWRKGFGLSIEAFF. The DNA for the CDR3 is TGTGCCAGCAGTTTATGGAGGAAAGGGTTTGGTCTGTCAATTGAAGCTTTCTTT. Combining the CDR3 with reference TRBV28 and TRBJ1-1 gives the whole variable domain DVKVTQSSRYLVKRTGEKVFLECVQDMDHENMFWYRQDPGLGLRLIYFSYDVKMKEKGDIPEGYSVSREKKERFSLILESASTNQTSMYLCASSLWRKGFGLSIEAFFGQGTRLTVV.

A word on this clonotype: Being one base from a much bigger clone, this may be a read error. The chain's CDR3 is CSARDYRTATNEQFF. The CDR3 bases are TGCAGTGCTAGAGATTATAGGACAGCGACCAATGAGCAGTTCTTC. This sequence joins TRBV20-1 and TRBJ2-1; tentative D call: TRBD1 (6 bases). Trimming removed 0 bases at V and 6 bases at J, with 15 bases between. Per the germline V gene, CDR1 is DFQATT and CDR2 is SNEGSKA (reference sequence). The CDR3 totals 15 residues.

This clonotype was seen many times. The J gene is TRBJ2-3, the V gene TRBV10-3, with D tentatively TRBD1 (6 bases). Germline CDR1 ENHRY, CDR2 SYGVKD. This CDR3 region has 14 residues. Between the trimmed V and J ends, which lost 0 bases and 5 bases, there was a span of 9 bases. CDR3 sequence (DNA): TGTGCCATCAGTGAGTCGTCAGGGGAAGATACGCAGTATTTT. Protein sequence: CAISESSGEDTQYF.

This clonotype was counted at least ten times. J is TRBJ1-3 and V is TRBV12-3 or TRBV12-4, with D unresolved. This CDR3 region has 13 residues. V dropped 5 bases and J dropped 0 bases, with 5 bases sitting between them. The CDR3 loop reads CASSPNSGNTIYF. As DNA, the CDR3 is TGTGCCAGCAGTCCTAACTCTGGAAACACCATATATTTT.

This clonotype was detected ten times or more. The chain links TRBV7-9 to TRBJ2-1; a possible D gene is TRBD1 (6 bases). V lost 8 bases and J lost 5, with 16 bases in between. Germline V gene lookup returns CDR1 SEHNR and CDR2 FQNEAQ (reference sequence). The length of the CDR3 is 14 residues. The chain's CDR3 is CASSLGGPHNEQFF. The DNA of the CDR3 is TGTGCCAGCTCTTTAGGGGGACCTCACAATGAGCAGTTCTTC. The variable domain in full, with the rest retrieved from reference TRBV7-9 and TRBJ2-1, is DTGVSQNPRHKITKRGQNVTFRCDPISEHNRLYWYRQTLGQGPEFLTYFQNEAQLEKSRLLSDRFSAERPKGSFSTLEIQRTEQGDSAMYLCASSLGGPHNEQFFGPGTRLTVL.

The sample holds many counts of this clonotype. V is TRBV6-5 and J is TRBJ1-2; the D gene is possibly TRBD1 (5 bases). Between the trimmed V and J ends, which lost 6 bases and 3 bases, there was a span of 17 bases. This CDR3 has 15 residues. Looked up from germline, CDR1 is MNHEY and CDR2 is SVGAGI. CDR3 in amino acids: CASSPNRGGDYGYTF. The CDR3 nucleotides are TGTGCCAGCAGCCCAAACCGGGGAGGGGACTATGGCTACACCTTC.

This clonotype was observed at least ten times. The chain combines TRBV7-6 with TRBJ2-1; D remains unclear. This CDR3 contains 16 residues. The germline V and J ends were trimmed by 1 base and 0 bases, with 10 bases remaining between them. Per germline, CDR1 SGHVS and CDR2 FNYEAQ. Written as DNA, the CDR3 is TGTGCCAGCAGCTTAGTCCCCCCGAGCTCCTACAATGAGCAGTTCTTC. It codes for CASSLVPPSSYNEQFF.